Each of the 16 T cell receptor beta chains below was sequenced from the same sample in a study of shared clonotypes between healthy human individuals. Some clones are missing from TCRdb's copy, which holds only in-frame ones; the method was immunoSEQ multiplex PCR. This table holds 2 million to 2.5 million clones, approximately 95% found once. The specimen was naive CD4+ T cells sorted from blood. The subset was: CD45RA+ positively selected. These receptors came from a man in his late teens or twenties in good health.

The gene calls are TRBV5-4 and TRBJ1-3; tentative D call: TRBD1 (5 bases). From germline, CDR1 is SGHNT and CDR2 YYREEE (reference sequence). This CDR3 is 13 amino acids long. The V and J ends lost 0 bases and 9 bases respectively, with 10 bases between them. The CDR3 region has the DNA TGTGCCAGCAGCTTGGCCGGGGCCAGCACCATATATTTT. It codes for CASSLAGASTIYF.

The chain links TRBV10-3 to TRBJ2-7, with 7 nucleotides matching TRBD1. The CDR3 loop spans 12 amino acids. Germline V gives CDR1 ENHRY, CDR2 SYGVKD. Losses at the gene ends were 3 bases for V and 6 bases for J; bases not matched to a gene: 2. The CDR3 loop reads CAISEQGIEQYF. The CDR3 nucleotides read TGTGCCATCAGTGAACAGGGGATCGAGCAGTACTTC.

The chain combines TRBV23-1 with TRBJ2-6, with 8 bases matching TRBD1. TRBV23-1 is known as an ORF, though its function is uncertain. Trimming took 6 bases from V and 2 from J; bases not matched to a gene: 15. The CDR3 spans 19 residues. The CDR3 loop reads CASRQADRGTFTGANVLTF. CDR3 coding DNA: TGCGCCAGCAGACAAGCCGACAGGGGTACCTTTACTGGGGCCAACGTCCTGACTTTC.

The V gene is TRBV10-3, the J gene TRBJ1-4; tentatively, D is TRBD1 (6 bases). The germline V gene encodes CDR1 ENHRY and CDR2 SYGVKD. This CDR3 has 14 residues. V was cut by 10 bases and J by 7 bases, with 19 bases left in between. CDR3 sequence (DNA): TGTGCCACGGGCGGGGGGCATATCGGTGAAAAACTGTTTTTT. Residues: CATGGGHIGEKLFF.

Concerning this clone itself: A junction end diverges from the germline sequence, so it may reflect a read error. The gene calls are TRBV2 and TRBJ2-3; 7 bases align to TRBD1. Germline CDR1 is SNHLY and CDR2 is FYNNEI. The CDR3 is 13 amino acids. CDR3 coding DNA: TGTGCCTGCAGGGACAGCTACACAGATACGCAGTATTTT. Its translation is CACRDSYTDTQYF.

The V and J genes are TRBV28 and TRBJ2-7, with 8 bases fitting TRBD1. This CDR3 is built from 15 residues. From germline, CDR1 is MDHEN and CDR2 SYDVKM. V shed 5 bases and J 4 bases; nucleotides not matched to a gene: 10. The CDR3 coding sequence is TGTGCCAGCAGTCTAACAGGGGGTCGGGCATACGAGCAGTACTTC. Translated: CASSLTGGRAYEQYF.

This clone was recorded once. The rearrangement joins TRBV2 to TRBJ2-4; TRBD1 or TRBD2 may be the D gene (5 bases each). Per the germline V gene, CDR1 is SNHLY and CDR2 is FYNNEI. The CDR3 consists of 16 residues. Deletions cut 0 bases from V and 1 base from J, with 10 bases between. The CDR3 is CASSEARGLAKNIQYF. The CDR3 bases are TGTGCCAGCAGTGAAGCGAGGGGATTGGCCAAAAACATTCAGTACTTC. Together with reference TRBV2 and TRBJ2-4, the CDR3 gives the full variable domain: EPEVTQTPSHQVTQMGQEVILRCVPISNHLYFYWYRQILGQKVEFLVSFYNNEISEKSEIFDDQFSVERPDGSNFTLKIRSTKLEDSAMYFCASSEARGLAKNIQYFGAGTRLSVL.

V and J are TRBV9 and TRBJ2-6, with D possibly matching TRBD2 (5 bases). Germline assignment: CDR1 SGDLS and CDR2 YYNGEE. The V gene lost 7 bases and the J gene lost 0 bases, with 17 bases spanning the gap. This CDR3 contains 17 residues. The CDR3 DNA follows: TGTGCCAGCGGGCTAGCTGTGACCTCCTCTGGGGCCAACGTCCTGACTTTC. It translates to CASGLAVTSSGANVLTF.

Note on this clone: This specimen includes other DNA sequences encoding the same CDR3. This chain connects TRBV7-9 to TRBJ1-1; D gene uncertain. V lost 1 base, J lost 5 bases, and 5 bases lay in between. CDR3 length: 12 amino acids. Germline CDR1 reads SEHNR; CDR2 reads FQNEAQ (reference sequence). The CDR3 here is CASSLGVTEAFF. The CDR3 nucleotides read TGTGCCAGCAGCTTAGGTGTTACTGAAGCTTTCTTT.

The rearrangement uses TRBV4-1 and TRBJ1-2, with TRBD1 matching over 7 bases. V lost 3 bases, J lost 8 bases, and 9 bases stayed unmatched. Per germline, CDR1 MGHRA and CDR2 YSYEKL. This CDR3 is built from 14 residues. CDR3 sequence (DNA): TGCGCCAGCAGCCAGGGAGGACAGGTTCGGGGCTACACCTTC. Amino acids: CASSQGGQVRGYTF.

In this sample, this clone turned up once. Here the CDR3 DNA reads TGTGCCAGTACCGGGGCCCTAGAGAACACTGAAGCTTTCTTT. Translating it yields CASTGALENTEAFF. The chain has TRBV19 and TRBJ1-1, with D perhaps matching TRBD1 (5 bases). V shed 7 bases and J shed 1 base, with 13 bases lying between them. The germline V gene encodes CDR1 LNHDA and CDR2 SQIVND (reference sequence). The CDR3 spans 14 residues. Full variable domain (rest looked up from reference TRBV19 and TRBJ1-1): DGGITQSPKYLFRKEGQNVTLSCEQNLNHDAMYWYRQDPGQGLRLIYYSQIVNDFQKGDIAEGYSVSREKKESFPLTVTSAQKNPTAFYLCASTGALENTEAFFGQGTRLTVV.

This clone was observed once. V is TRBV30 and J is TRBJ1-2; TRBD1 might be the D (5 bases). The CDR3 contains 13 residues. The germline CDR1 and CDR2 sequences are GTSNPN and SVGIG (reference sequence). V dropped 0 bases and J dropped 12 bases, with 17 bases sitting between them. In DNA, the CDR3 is TGTGCCTGGAGTGTAGATTTGCAGGGACCTAACACCTTC. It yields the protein CAWSVDLQGPNTF. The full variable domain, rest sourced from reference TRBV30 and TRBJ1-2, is SQTIHQWPATLVQPVGSPLSLECTVEGTSNPNLYWYRQAAGRGLQLLFYSVGIGQISSEVPQNLSASRPQDRQFILSSKKLLLSDSGFYLCAWSVDLQGPNTFGSGTRLTVV.

CDR3 loop: CSVEERGGANNEQFF. CDR3 nucleotides: TGCAGCGTTGAAGAACGTGGGGGGGCCAACAATGAGCAGTTCTTC. The rearrangement uses TRBV29-1 and TRBJ2-1, with D tentatively TRBD2 (7 bases). The CDR3 runs to 15 residues. Trimming removed 0 bases from V and 5 bases from J, with 14 bases in between. The germline CDR1 and CDR2 sequences are SQVTM and ANQGSEA.

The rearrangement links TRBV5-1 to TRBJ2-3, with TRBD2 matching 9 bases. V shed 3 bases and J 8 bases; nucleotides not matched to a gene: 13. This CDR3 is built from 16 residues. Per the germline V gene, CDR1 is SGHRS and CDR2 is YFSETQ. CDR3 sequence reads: CASSSFWREGRATQYF. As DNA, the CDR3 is TGCGCCAGCAGCTCCTTCTGGCGGGAGGGCCGGGCTACGCAGTATTTT.

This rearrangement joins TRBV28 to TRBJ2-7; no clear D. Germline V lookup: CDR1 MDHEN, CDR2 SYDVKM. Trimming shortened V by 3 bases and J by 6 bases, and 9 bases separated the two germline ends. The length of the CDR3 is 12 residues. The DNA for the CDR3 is TGTGCCAGCAGTTTTTCATCCGGCGAGCAGTACTTC. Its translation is CASSFSSGEQYF.

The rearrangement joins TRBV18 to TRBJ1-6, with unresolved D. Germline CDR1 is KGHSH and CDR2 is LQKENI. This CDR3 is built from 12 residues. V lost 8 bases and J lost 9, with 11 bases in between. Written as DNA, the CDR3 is TGTGCCAGCGGACTTGGTAGTTCACCCCTCCACTTT. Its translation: CASGLGSSPLHF.